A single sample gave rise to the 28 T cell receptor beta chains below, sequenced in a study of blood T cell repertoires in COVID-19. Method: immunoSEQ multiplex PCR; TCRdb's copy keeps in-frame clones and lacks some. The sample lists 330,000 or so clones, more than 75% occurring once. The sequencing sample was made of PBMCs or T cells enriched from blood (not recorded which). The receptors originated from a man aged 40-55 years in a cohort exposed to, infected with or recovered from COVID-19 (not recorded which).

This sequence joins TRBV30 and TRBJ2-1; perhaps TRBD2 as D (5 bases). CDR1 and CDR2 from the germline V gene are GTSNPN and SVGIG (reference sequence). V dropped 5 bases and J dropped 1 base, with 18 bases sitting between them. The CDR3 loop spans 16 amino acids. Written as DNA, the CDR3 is TGTGCCTGGGGGTCCCCGGGGAAATGGTCCTACAATGAGCAGTTCTTC. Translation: CAWGSPGKWSYNEQFF.

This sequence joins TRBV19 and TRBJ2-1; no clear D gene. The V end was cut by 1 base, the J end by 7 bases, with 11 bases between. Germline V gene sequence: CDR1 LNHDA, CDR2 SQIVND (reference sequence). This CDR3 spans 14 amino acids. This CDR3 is CASSIALLRNEQFF. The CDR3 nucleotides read TGTGCCAGTAGTATAGCCCTCCTGCGGAATGAGCAGTTCTTC.

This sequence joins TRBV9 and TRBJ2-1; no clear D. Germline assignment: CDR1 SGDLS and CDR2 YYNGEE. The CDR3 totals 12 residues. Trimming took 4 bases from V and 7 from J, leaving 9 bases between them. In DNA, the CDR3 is TGTGCCAGCAGCCCCCACTCAAATGAGCAGTTCTTC. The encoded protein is CASSPHSNEQFF.

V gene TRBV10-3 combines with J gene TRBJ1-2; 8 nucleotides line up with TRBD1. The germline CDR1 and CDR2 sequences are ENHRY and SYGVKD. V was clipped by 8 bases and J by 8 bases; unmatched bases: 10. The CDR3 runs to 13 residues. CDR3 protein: CAIEGQGARGYTF. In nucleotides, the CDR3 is TGTGCCATCGAAGGGCAGGGGGCGCGAGGCTACACCTTC.

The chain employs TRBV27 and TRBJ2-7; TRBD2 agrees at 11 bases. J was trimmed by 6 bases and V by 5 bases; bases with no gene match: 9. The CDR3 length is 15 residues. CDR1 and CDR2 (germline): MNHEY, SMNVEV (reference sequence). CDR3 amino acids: CASSIKLAGVTEQYF. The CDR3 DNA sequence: TGTGCCAGCAGTATCAAACTAGCGGGAGTTACCGAGCAGTACTTC.

The CDR3 is CASSLDAGRNQPQHF. The CDR3 coding sequence is TGTGCCAGCAGCTTAGACGCAGGGAGGAATCAGCCCCAGCATTTT. The chain uses TRBV7-8 and TRBJ1-5; TRBD1 is a possible D gene (5 bases). This CDR3 comprises 15 residues. V lost 1 base to trimming and J lost 4 bases, with 11 bases between them. The germline gives CDR1 SGHVS, CDR2 FQNEAQ.

Here the CDR3 reads CASSPATRGYGYTF. The CDR3 bases are TGTGCCAGCAGCCCCGCGACACGGGGCTATGGCTACACCTTC. V and J are TRBV11-2 and TRBJ1-2; unclear D gene. CDR3 length: 14 residues. V was trimmed by 5 bases and J by 4 bases, leaving 14 bases between them. Germline-derived CDR1 and CDR2 are SGHAT and FQNNGV.

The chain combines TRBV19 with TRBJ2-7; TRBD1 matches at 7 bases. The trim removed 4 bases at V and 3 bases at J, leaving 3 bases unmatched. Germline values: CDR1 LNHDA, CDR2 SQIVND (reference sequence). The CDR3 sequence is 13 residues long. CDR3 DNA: TGTGCCAGTAGTAGGGGACAGATCTACGAGCAGTACTTC. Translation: CASSRGQIYEQYF.

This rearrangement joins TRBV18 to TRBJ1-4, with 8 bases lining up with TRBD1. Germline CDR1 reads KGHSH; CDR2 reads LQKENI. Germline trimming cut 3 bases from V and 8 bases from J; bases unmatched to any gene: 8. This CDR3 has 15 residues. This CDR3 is CASSPEGQGGEKLFF. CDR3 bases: TGTGCCAGCTCACCGGAAGGACAGGGCGGCGAAAAACTGTTTTTT.

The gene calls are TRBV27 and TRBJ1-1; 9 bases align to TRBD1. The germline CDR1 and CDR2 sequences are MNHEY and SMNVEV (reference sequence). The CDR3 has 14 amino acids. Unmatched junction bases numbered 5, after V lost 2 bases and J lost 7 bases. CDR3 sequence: CASSLIADRGEAFF. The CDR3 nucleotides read TGTGCCAGCAGTTTAATAGCGGACAGGGGTGAAGCTTTCTTT.

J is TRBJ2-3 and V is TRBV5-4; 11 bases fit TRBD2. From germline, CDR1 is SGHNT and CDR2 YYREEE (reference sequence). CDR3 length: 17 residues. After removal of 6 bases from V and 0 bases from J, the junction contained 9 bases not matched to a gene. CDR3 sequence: CASTGTSGQTSTDTQYF. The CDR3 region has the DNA TGTGCCAGCACTGGGACTAGCGGACAGACTAGCACAGATACGCAGTATTTT.

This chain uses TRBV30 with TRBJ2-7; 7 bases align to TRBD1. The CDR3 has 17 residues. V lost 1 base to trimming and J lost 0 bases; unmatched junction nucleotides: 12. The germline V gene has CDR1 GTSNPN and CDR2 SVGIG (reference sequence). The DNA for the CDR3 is TGTGCCTGGAGTGGGGCGAGACAGGGCCAGAGCTCCTACGAGCAGTACTTC. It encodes CAWSGARQGQSSYEQYF.

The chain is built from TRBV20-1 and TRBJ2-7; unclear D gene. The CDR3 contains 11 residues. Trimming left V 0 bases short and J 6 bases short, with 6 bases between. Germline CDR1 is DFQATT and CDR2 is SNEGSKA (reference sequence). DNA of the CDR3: TGCAGTGCTAGAGACGTGCGCGAGCAGTACTTC. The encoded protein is CSARDVREQYF.

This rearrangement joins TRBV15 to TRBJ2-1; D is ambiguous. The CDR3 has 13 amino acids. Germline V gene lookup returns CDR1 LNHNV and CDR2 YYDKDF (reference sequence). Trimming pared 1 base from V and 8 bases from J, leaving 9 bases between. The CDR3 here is CATSRVPLDEQFF. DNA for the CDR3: TGTGCCACCAGCAGAGTACCCCTAGATGAGCAGTTCTTC. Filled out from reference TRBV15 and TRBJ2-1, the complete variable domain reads DAMVIQNPRYQVTQFGKPVTLSCSQTLNHNVMYWYQQKSSQAPKLLFHYYDKDFNNEADTPDNFQSRRPNTSFCFLDIRSPGLGDTAMYLCATSRVPLDEQFFGPGTRLTVL.

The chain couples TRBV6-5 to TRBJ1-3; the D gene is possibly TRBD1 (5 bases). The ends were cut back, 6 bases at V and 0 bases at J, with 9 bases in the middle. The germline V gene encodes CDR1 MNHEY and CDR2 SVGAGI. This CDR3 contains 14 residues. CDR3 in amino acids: CASRTTVSGNTIYF. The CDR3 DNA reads TGTGCCAGCAGAACGACAGTCTCTGGAAACACCATATATTTT.

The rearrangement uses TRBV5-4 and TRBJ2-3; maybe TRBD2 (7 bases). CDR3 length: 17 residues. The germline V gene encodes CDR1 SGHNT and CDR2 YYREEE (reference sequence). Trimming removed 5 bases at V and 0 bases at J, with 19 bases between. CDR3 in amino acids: CASSKVAGQGSTDTQYF. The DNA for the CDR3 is TGTGCCAGCAGTAAGGTAGCGGGCCAGGGGAGCACAGATACGCAGTATTTT.

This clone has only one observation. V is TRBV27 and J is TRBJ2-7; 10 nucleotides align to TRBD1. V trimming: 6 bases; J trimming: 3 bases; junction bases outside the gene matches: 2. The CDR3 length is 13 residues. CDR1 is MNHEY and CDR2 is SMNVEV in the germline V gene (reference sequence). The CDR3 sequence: CASRRDRGYEQYF. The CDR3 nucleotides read TGTGCCAGCAGACGGGACAGGGGCTACGAGCAGTACTTC.

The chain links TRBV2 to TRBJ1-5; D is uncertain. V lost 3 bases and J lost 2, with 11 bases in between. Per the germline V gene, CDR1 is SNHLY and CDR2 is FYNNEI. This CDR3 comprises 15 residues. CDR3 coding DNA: TGTGCCAGCAGTGATGGCAGAGGAGGCAATCAGCCCCAGCATTTT. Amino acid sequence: CASSDGRGGNQPQHF.

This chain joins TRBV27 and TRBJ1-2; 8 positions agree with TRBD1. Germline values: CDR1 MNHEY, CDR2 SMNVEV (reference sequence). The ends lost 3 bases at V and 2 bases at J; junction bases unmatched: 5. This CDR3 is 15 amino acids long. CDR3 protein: CASSFDRGGNYGYTF. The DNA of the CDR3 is TGTGCCAGCAGTTTCGACAGGGGAGGGAACTATGGCTACACCTTC.

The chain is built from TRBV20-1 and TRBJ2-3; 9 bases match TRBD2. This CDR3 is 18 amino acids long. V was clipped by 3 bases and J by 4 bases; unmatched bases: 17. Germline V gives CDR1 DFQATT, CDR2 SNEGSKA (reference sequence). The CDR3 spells CSASGDRGRASVPDTQYF. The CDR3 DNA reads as TGCAGTGCTAGTGGTGATCGCGGGAGGGCTTCCGTTCCAGATACGCAGTATTTT.

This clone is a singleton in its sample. The CDR3 here is CASKRDSTNYGYTF. The CDR3 nucleotides read TGTGCCAGCAAAAGGGACAGTACTAACTATGGCTACACCTTC. The chain carries TRBV6-5 and TRBJ1-2; 7 bases agree with TRBD1. Germline CDR1 MNHEY, CDR2 SVGAGI. This CDR3 spans 14 amino acids. V was clipped by 7 bases and J by 0 bases; unmatched bases: 5.

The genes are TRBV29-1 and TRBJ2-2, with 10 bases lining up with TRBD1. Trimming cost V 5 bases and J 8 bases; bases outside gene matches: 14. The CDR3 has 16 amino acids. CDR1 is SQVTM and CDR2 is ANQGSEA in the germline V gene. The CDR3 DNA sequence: TGCAGCGTTACCGCAGGGGGGACAGGGGAGAAGGGGGAGCTGTTTTTT. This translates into CSVTAGGTGEKGELFF.

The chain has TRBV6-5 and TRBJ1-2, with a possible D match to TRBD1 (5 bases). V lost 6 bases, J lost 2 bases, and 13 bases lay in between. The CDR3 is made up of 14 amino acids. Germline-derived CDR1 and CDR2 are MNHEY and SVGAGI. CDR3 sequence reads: CASRADIWNYGYTF. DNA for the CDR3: TGTGCCAGCAGGGCGGACATATGGAACTATGGCTACACCTTC.

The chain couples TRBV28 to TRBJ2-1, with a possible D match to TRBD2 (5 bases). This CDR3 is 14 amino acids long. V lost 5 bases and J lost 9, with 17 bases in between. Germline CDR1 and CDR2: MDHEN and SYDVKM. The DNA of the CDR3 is TGTGCCAGCAGTCCCTCACACAGAGGGAGTGAGCAGTTCTTC. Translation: CASSPSHRGSEQFF.

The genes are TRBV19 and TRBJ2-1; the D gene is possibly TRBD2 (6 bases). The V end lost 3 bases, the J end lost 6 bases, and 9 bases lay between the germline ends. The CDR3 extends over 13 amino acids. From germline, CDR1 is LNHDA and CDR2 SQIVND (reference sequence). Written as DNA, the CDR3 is TGTGCCAGTAGTATCACCGGGAGCAATGAGCAGTTCTTC. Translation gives CASSITGSNEQFF.

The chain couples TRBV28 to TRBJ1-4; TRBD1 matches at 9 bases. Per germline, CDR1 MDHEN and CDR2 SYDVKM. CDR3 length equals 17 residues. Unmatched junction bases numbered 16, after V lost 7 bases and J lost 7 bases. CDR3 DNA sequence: TGTGCCAGCAAACGCCTATTCGGACAGGGGCGAGGTGAAAAACTGTTTTTT. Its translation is CASKRLFGQGRGEKLFF. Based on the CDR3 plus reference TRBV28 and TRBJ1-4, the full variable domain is DVKVTQSSRYLVKRTGEKVFLECVQDMDHENMFWYRQDPGLGLRLIYFSYDVKMKEKGDIPEGYSVSREKKERFSLILESASTNQTSMYLCASKRLFGQGRGEKLFFGSGTQLSVL.

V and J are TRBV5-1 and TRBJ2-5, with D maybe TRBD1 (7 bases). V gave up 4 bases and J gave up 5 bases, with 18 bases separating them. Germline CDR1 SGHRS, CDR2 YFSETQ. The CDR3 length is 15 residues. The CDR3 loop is CASSPDAGGSETQYF. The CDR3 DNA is TGCGCCAGCAGCCCTGACGCAGGGGGGAGCGAGACCCAGTACTTC.

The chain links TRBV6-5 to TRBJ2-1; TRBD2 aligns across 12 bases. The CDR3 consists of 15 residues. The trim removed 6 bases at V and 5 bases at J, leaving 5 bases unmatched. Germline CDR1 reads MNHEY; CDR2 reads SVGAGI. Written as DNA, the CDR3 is TGTGCCAGCAGCACGGGACTAGCGGGCAACAATGAGCAGTTCTTC. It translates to CASSTGLAGNNEQFF.